The 3 T cell receptor beta chains presented below share a single source sample, sequenced in a study of OX40 agonist ivuxolimab in advanced cancers. Here immunoSEQ multiplex PCR was the method, and the copy in TCRdb shows in-frame clones only, minus some. The sample yields about 42,000 clones, 85% to 90% seen once. The sample here was CD4+ or CD8+ T cells sorted from blood, taken in a trial of the OX40 agonist ivuxolimab. The receptor source for this set is an adult with an advanced solid tumor such as melanoma, head and neck, liver or kidney cancer.

This chain links TRBV28 with TRBJ1-2; tentative D call: TRBD1 (5 bases). The CDR3 runs to 14 residues. V was cut by 7 bases and J by 8 bases, with 20 bases left in between. Germline V CDR1 and CDR2: MDHEN, SYDVKM. CDR3 amino acids: CASNIGGRPGGYTF. The CDR3 region has the DNA TGTGCCAGCAATATTGGGGGGAGGCCTGGGGGCTACACCTTC.

The genes are TRBV4-2 and TRBJ2-5, with 12 bases matching TRBD1. The assigned J gene may be wrong: the sequence end matches TRBJ2-7 better. The length of the CDR3 is 19 residues. Per the germline V gene, CDR1 is LGHNA and CDR2 is YNFKEQ. The DNA for the CDR3 is TGTGCCAGCAGCCTCCAAGGGGACAGGGGGCGGACTTTCTCCTACGAGCAGTACTTC. Translating it yields CASSLQGDRGRTFSYEQYF.

This chain uses TRBV5-1 with TRBJ2-1; D is perhaps TRBD2 (6 bases). Per the germline V gene, CDR1 is SGHRS and CDR2 is YFSETQ. The V end was cut by 0 bases, the J end by 2 bases, with 9 bases between. This CDR3 has 15 amino acids. The CDR3 loop is CASSLASAPYNEQFF. In nucleotides, the CDR3 is TGCGCCAGCAGCTTGGCTAGCGCTCCCTACAATGAGCAGTTCTTC.